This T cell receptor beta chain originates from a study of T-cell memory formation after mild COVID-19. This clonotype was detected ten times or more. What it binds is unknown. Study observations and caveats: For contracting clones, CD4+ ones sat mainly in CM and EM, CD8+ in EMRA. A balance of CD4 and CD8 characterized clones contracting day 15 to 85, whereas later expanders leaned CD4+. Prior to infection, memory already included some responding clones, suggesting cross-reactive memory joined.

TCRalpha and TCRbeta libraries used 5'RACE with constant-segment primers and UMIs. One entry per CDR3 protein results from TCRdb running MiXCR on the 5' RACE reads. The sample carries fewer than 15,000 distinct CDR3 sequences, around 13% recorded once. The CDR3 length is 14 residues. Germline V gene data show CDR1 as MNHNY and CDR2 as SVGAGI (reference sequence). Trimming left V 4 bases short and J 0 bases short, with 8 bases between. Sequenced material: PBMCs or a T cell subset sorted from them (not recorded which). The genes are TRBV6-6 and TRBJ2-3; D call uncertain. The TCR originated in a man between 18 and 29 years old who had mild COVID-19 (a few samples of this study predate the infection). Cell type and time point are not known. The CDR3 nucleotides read TGTGCCAGCAGTTCCCCGGTCAGCACAGATACGCAGTATTTT. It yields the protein CASSSPVSTDTQYF.